These 23 T cell receptor beta chains came from one sample sequenced in a study of response to subunit inactivated influenza vaccine. Using its own MiXCR run on the RT-PCR reads, TCRdb lists one record per CDR3 protein. The data show 300,000 to 350,000 distinct CDR3 sequences, with about 20% seen just once and about 9.4% held by the top ten. Here the sequenced sample was PBMCs from blood, taken 21 months after vaccination. The receptors stem from a man aged 45 to 70 who received an inactivated influenza vaccine.

DNA of the CDR3: TGTGCCAGCAGCTTACCTCCGGGGGGGGTGAACAGTTCACCCCTCCACTTT. This gives the protein CASSLPPGGVNSSPLHF. The chain carries TRBV7-8 and TRBJ1-6, with D perhaps TRBD1 (5 bases). Germline CDR1 reads SGHVS; CDR2 reads FQNEAQ. The CDR3 length is 17 residues. V lost 2 bases, J lost 9 bases, and 20 bases lay in between.

This clonotype has a handful of counts. The chain uses TRBV4-3 and TRBJ2-5; 9 bases match TRBD2. After removal of 1 base from V and 5 bases from J, the junction contained 8 bases not matched to a gene. This CDR3 contains 16 residues. Germline CDR1 LGHNA, CDR2 YSLEER. The CDR3 is CASSQVPAGGRETQYF. The CDR3 DNA reads TGCGCCAGCAGCCAAGTACCTGCGGGAGGGCGTGAGACCCAGTACTTC.

V usage is TRBV5-1 and J usage is TRBJ2-7, with D unclear. Looked up from germline, CDR1 is SGHRS and CDR2 is YFSETQ. Trimming pared 0 bases from V and 7 bases from J, leaving 14 bases between. The CDR3 spans 14 residues. The CDR3 nucleotides read TGCGCCAGCAGCTTGGGACACGGTGTCATAGAGCAGTACTTC. It yields the protein CASSLGHGVIEQYF.

This clonotype appeared a few times. The chain joins TRBV7-8 to TRBJ1-2; TRBD1 matches 10 bases. The CDR3 spans 15 residues. Losses at the gene ends were 4 bases for V and 7 bases for J; bases not matched to a gene: 9. In germline, CDR1 is SGHVS, CDR2 FQNEAQ. Here the CDR3 reads CASSSTGTGVGGYTF. The DNA of the CDR3 is TGTGCCAGCAGCTCGACCGGGACAGGGGTCGGTGGCTACACCTTC.

This clonotype has at least ten counts. The V and J genes are TRBV12-3 or TRBV12-4 and TRBJ2-3, with no clear D. CDR3 length equals 15 residues. The V and J ends lost 1 base and 2 bases respectively, with 10 bases between them. The DNA of the CDR3 is TGTGCCAGCAGTTTAGACTCGCGGCACACAGATACGCAGTATTTT. Its translation: CASSLDSRHTDTQYF.

This clonotype has a handful of counts. The chain couples TRBV3-1 to TRBJ1-6, with D tentatively TRBD1 (6 bases). This CDR3 comprises 15 residues. Germline CDR1 and CDR2: LGHDT and YNNKEL (reference sequence). V was pared by 4 bases and J by 7 bases, with 14 bases between. The CDR3 bases are TGTGCCAGCAGCCCCCACAGGGAGTGGAATTCACCCCTCCACTTT. Translation gives CASSPHREWNSPLHF.

Remarks on this clonotype: Possible read error: a much larger clone is one base away. The chain has TRBV7-2 and TRBJ2-7; no firm D call. The CDR3 is 12 amino acids. From germline, CDR1 is SGHTA and CDR2 FQGNSA. V was pared by 1 base and J by 1 base, with 2 bases between. The CDR3 region is CASSLESYEQYF. The CDR3, as DNA: TGTGCCAGCAGCTTAGAGTCCTACGAGCAGTACTTC. The variable domain in full, completed from reference TRBV7-2 and TRBJ2-7, reads GAGVSQSPSNKVTEKGKDVELRCDPISGHTALYWYRQSLGQGLEFLIYFQGNSAPDKSGLPSDRFSAERTGGSVSTLTIQRTQQEDSAVYLCASSLESYEQYFGPGTRLTVT.

V and J are TRBV6-5 and TRBJ2-1, with no clear D. The ends were cut back, 0 bases at V and 10 bases at J, with 13 bases in the middle. Germline V CDR1 and CDR2: MNHEY, SVGAGI. The CDR3 covers 14 residues. CDR3 in amino acids: CASSYSPRRGEQFF. CDR3 nucleotides: TGTGCCAGCAGTTACTCGCCTAGGCGAGGAGAGCAGTTCTTC.

In this sample, this clonotype turned up a few times. This chain connects TRBV20-1 to TRBJ1-1; D is unclear. The CDR3 is 14 amino acids. Per germline, CDR1 DFQATT and CDR2 SNEGSKA (reference sequence). The V and J ends lost 0 bases and 6 bases respectively, with 14 bases between them. This CDR3 is CSARDPAGGSEAFF. The DNA of the CDR3 is TGCAGTGCTAGAGATCCCGCAGGTGGGTCTGAAGCTTTCTTT.

This chain links TRBV25-1 with TRBJ2-3; 7 bases map to TRBD1. Germline V lookup: CDR1 MGHDK, CDR2 SYGVNS. This CDR3 is 16 amino acids long. V dropped 3 bases and J dropped 4; count of bases not matched to a gene: 10. The CDR3 spells CASSEGHLRGPDTQYF. The CDR3 coding sequence is TGTGCCAGCAGTGAGGGACACCTAAGGGGGCCAGATACGCAGTATTTT. The whole variable domain, remainder taken from reference TRBV25-1 and TRBJ2-3, is EADIYQTPRYLVIGTGKKITLECSQTMGHDKMYWYQQDPGMELHLIHYSYGVNSTEKGDLSSESTVSRIRTEHFPLTLESARPSHTSQYLCASSEGHLRGPDTQYFGPGTRLTVL.

The genes are TRBV11-3 and TRBJ2-2; the match to TRBD2 covers 7 bases. Germline V gene sequence: CDR1 SGHNT, CDR2 YENEEA. J was trimmed by 4 bases and V by 4 bases; bases with no gene match: 6. The CDR3 covers 15 residues. For the CDR3, the DNA is TGTGCCAGCAGCTCCTACCCGGGGGGCACCGGGGAGCTGTTTTTT. Translating gives CASSSYPGGTGELFF.

This clonotype has a handful of counts. The chain combines TRBV20-1 with TRBJ2-2; the match to TRBD2 covers 7 bases. V gave up 2 bases and J gave up 4 bases; unmatched junction bases: 13. The CDR3 has 17 residues. CDR1 is DFQATT, CDR2 SNEGSKA, per germline (reference sequence). CDR3 nucleotide sequence: TGCAGTGCTAGAACCGCCGACCAGCGGGGTCGCACCGGGGAGCTGTTTTTT. Translation gives CSARTADQRGRTGELFF.

This clonotype has a handful of counts. The chain links TRBV20-1 to TRBJ1-6; D is uncertain. Germline lookup yields CDR1 DFQATT and CDR2 SNEGSKA (reference sequence). Trimming removed 0 bases from V and 6 bases from J, with 6 bases in between. CDR3 size: 13 residues. The CDR3 nucleotides read TGCAGTGCTAGAGACTCGGCTAATTCACCCCTCCACTTT. Protein sequence: CSARDSANSPLHF.

A word on this clonotype: The conserved final phenylalanine or tryptophan is absent from the CDR3, which likely points to a read error. This rearrangement joins TRBV3-1 to TRBJ1-2; D remains unclear. V lost 1 base and J lost 4, with 13 bases in between. Germline loops: CDR1 LGHDT, CDR2 YNNKEL (reference sequence). This CDR3 region has 15 residues. The CDR3 bases are TGTGCCAGCAGCCAAGGGGTCCGACACTCCTATGGCTACACCATC. Protein sequence: CASSQGVRHSYGYTI.

This clonotype has a single count. The CDR3: CASGLGGNEQFF. The CDR3 DNA follows: TGTGCTAGTGGTTTGGGGGGCAATGAGCAGTTCTTC. The chain joins TRBV12-5 to TRBJ2-1; D remains ambiguous. Per germline, CDR1 LGHNT and CDR2 FRNRAP. The CDR3 consists of 12 residues. Trimming took 1 base from V and 6 from J, leaving 4 bases between them.

This chain connects TRBV5-1 to TRBJ1-2; unclear D gene. The CDR3 spans 13 residues. Germline lookup yields CDR1 SGHRS and CDR2 YFSETQ. The ends were cut back, 1 base at V and 6 bases at J, with 10 bases in the middle. CDR3 amino acids: CASSLSLPDGYTF. CDR3 nucleotide sequence: TGCGCCAGCAGCTTGAGTCTTCCCGATGGCTACACCTTC.

The CDR3 DNA reads as TGTGCCAGCAGTGAGGGCAAAGGGAGGAACACCTTC. This gives the protein CASSEGKGRNTF. The chain uses TRBV6-1 and TRBJ1-2; unclear D gene. CDR3 length: 12 residues. Deletions cut 3 bases from V and 12 bases from J, with 14 bases between. Germline-derived CDR1 and CDR2 are MNHNS and SASEGT.

The chain uses TRBV10-3 and TRBJ1-1; 7 nucleotides align to TRBD1. This CDR3 is built from 13 residues. The germline V gene has CDR1 ENHRY and CDR2 SYGVKD. Trimming cost V 5 bases and J 0 bases; bases outside gene matches: 0. CDR3 DNA: TGTGCCATCAGTACAGGGGTGAACACTGAAGCTTTCTTT. It is translated as CAISTGVNTEAFF.

The chain carries TRBV4-2 and TRBJ1-1; D call uncertain. Germline V gene data show CDR1 as LGHNA and CDR2 as YNFKEQ. This CDR3 is 14 amino acids long. Trimming left V 1 base short and J 7 bases short, with 13 bases between. The CDR3, as DNA: TGTGCCAGCAGCCAAGGAGGCTCCTCGGGTGAAGCTTTCTTT. Translated, it gives CASSQGGSSGEAFF.

The V call is TRBV7-8, the J call TRBJ2-3; D might be TRBD2 (5 bases). Between the trimmed V and J ends, which lost 2 bases and 8 bases, there was a span of 20 bases. This CDR3 comprises 16 residues. Looked up from germline, CDR1 is SGHVS and CDR2 is FQNEAQ. CDR3 amino acids: CASSLTAAGPRGTQYF. CDR3 sequence (DNA): TGTGCCAGCAGCTTAACCGCGGCAGGCCCTCGGGGTACGCAGTATTTT.

This chain joins TRBV29-1 and TRBJ2-7; the match to TRBD1 covers 7 bases. This CDR3 spans 12 amino acids. J lost 5 bases, V lost 5 bases, and 6 bases had no gene match. Germline V gives CDR1 SQVTM, CDR2 ANQGSEA. The CDR3 DNA sequence: TGCAGCGTTAGGACAGGTTGGGACGAGCAGTACTTC. This encodes CSVRTGWDEQYF.

The J gene is TRBJ1-3, the V gene TRBV12-3 or TRBV12-4; possible D gene TRBD1, 5 bases. The V and J ends lost 2 bases and 4 bases respectively, with 12 bases between them. The CDR3 runs 15 residues. CDR3 nucleotides: TGTGCCAGCAGTTTAATTCCGGGGCCCGGAAACACCATATATTTT. Its translation: CASSLIPGPGNTIYF.

This clonotype showed up many times. This sequence joins TRBV12-3 or TRBV12-4 and TRBJ1-6, with no clear D. CDR3 length: 15 residues. V gave up 6 bases and J gave up 5 bases, with 14 bases separating them. The CDR3 DNA is TGTGCCAGCAGATCGTGGGAGGAGGATAATTCACCCCTCCACTTT. This gives the protein CASRSWEEDNSPLHF.